One sample yielded the 21 T cell receptor beta chains listed below, sequenced in a study of blood T cell dynamics during melanoma immunotherapy. Assay: immunoSEQ multiplex PCR; the TCRdb copy retains only in-frame clones and omits some. The sample lists a few thousand clones; around 97% were seen once. Time point described: pre-treatment baseline. This material consisted of effector memory CD8+ T cells from blood, taken from a patient treated with checkpoint blockade. Source of these receptors: a human donor with melanoma.

V is TRBV5-6 and J is TRBJ2-6, with 7 positions matching TRBD1. CDR3 length: 16 residues. Per germline, CDR1 SGHDT and CDR2 YYEEEE. V trimming: 2 bases; J trimming: 1 base; junction bases outside the gene matches: 3. The CDR3 nucleotides read TGTGCCAGCAGCTTTGGGACAGCATCTGGGGCCAACGTCCTGACTTTC. Its protein product is CASSFGTASGANVLTF.

This chain uses TRBV5-1 with TRBJ2-7; 11 bases are shared with TRBD2. In germline, CDR1 is SGHRS, CDR2 YFSETQ. The CDR3 runs to 16 residues. The V segment lost 2 bases and the J segment 6 bases; nucleotides outside the gene matches: 10. The CDR3 region is CASSLVAGGPLGEQYF. CDR3 bases: TGCGCCAGCAGCTTAGTAGCGGGAGGGCCCCTCGGCGAGCAGTACTTC.

The chain employs TRBV6-1 and TRBJ2-1, with D unclear. Germline-derived CDR1 and CDR2 are MNHNS and SASEGT. The CDR3 extends over 15 amino acids. Trimming left V 2 bases short and J 2 bases short, with 10 bases between. CDR3 nucleotide sequence: TGTGCCAGCAGTGAAATTGACGGCCCCTACAATGAGCAGTTCTTC. Its protein product is CASSEIDGPYNEQFF.

This chain links TRBV6-5 with TRBJ2-3; 10 bases line up with TRBD1. Losses at the gene ends were 2 bases for V and 5 bases for J; bases not matched to a gene: 7. The CDR3 is 16 residues long. Germline assignment: CDR1 MNHEY and CDR2 SVGAGI. DNA of the CDR3: TGTGCCAGCAGTTACCTGGGGGGGACAGGGGTAGATACGCAGTATTTT. Its translation: CASSYLGGTGVDTQYF.

This chain uses TRBV2 with TRBJ1-1; D is unclear. Trimming cost V 8 bases and J 1 base, with 8 bases left between them. CDR1 is SNHLY and CDR2 is FYNNEI in the germline V gene. This CDR3 is built from 12 residues. The CDR3 bases are TGTGCCAGCCGTGGCAGGAACACTGAAGCTTTCTTT. Encoded protein: CASRGRNTEAFF.

The chain carries TRBV7-9 and TRBJ1-1; D ambiguous. The CDR3 has 11 amino acids. Germline values: CDR1 SEHNR, CDR2 FQNEAQ (reference sequence). Between the trimmed V and J ends, which lost 5 bases and 5 bases, there was a span of 6 bases. The CDR3 spells CASSIDTEAFF. CDR3 nucleotides: TGTGCCAGCAGCATAGATACTGAAGCTTTCTTT.

This clone was picked up one time. The chain joins TRBV4-1 to TRBJ2-7; 7 bases fit TRBD1. The V segment lost 0 bases and the J segment 2 bases; nucleotides outside the gene matches: 7. The CDR3 runs 16 residues. The germline V gene has CDR1 MGHRA and CDR2 YSYEKL. The CDR3 DNA is TGCGCCAGCAGCCAAGATCCACAGGGGTTAGCCTACGAGCAGTACTTC. Translating gives CASSQDPQGLAYEQYF.

The genes are TRBV6-6 and TRBJ2-7, with a tentative D call TRBD2 (5 bases). V was trimmed by 3 bases and J by 0 bases, leaving 12 bases between them. Germline V gives CDR1 MNHNY, CDR2 SVGAGI (reference sequence). The CDR3 length is 15 residues. This CDR3 is CASSYSSSHSYEQYF. Written as DNA, the CDR3 is TGTGCCAGCAGTTATTCTTCTAGCCACTCCTACGAGCAGTACTTC.

This chain links TRBV5-1 with TRBJ2-1; tentative D call: TRBD2 (5 bases). Looked up from germline, CDR1 is SGHRS and CDR2 is YFSETQ. V was pared by 4 bases and J by 5 bases, with 13 bases between. The CDR3 has 14 residues. The CDR3 sequence is CASSRYPGDNEQFF. In nucleotides, the CDR3 is TGCGCCAGCAGCCGGTACCCCGGGGACAATGAGCAGTTCTTC.

CDR3 protein: CASSSPVASNEQFF. The DNA of the CDR3 is TGTGCCAGCAGCTCACCCGTGGCATCCAATGAGCAGTTCTTC. The chain employs TRBV7-9 and TRBJ2-1, with D unclear. Trimming stripped 4 bases from V and 6 bases from J, with 13 bases between. Germline CDR1 and CDR2: SEHNR and FQNEAQ (reference sequence). The CDR3 runs to 14 residues.

V and J are TRBV7-9 and TRBJ1-1, with TRBD1 as a possible D gene (6 bases). Per germline, CDR1 SEHNR and CDR2 FQNEAQ (reference sequence). Trimming shortened V by 0 bases and J by 5 bases, and 16 bases separated the two germline ends. This CDR3 has 16 amino acids. The CDR3 is CASSLASLDSRTEAFF. In DNA, the CDR3 is TGTGCCAGCAGCTTAGCTTCCCTGGACAGTCGTACTGAAGCTTTCTTT.

The V and J genes are TRBV27 and TRBJ2-1, with D possibly TRBD1 on 5 matching bases. The CDR3 contains 16 residues. Germline assignment: CDR1 MNHEY and CDR2 SMNVEV (reference sequence). V shed 7 bases and J shed 0 bases, with 16 bases lying between them. CDR3 protein: CASTQGAESSYNEQFF. The CDR3 region has the DNA TGTGCCAGCACCCAAGGGGCCGAAAGCTCCTACAATGAGCAGTTCTTC.

The chain combines TRBV7-6 with TRBJ2-5; 14 nucleotides agree with TRBD2. V trimming: 4 bases; J trimming: 5 bases; junction bases outside the gene matches: 6. The length of the CDR3 is 16 residues. The germline CDR1 and CDR2 sequences are SGHVS and FNYEAQ. CDR3 coding DNA: TGTGCCAGCAGCTGGGGACTAGCGGGAGTTGAGGAGACCCAGTACTTC. Its translation is CASSWGLAGVEETQYF. Supplemented by reference TRBV7-6 and TRBJ2-5, the full variable domain reads GAGVSQSPRYKVTKRGQDVALRCDPISGHVSLYWYRQALGQGPEFLTYFNYEAQQDKSGLPNDRFSAERPEGSISTLTIQRTEQRDSAMYRCASSWGLAGVEETQYFGPGTRLLVL.

The V call is TRBV6-5, the J call TRBJ2-7, with D tentatively TRBD2 (5 bases). The CDR3 sequence is 15 residues long. Germline CDR1 MNHEY, CDR2 SVGAGI. V was cut by 3 bases and J by 0 bases, with 12 bases left in between. CDR3: CASSYSSSHSYEQYF. DNA of the CDR3: TGTGCCAGCAGTTATTCTTCTAGCCACTCCTACGAGCAGTACTTC.

The V gene is TRBV7-3, the J gene TRBJ2-1; D call uncertain. Trimming left V 4 bases short and J 7 bases short, with 8 bases between. Germline V lookup: CDR1 SGHTA, CDR2 FQGTGA. The CDR3 length is 12 residues. CDR3 protein: CASSSVFNEQFF. CDR3 sequence (DNA): TGTGCCAGCAGCTCTGTTTTTAATGAGCAGTTCTTC.

V usage is TRBV28 and J usage is TRBJ2-1; D gene unclear. The CDR3 consists of 13 residues. Trimming shortened V by 6 bases and J by 4 bases, and 10 bases separated the two germline ends. Germline CDR1 MDHEN, CDR2 SYDVKM. CDR3 sequence: CASSPALYNEQFF. The CDR3 coding sequence is TGTGCCAGCAGCCCAGCCCTTTACAATGAGCAGTTCTTC.

The J gene is TRBJ2-1, the V gene TRBV14; unclear D gene. Germline assignment: CDR1 SGHDN and CDR2 FVKESK. The CDR3 is made up of 15 amino acids. V was shortened by 1 base and J by 3 bases, with 10 bases between the two germline ends. The CDR3 sequence is CASSQGRRLYNEQFF. CDR3 bases: TGTGCCAGCAGCCAAGGGCGTAGACTCTACAATGAGCAGTTCTTC.

The chain recombines TRBV27 with TRBJ2-7, with a possible D match to TRBD2 (5 bases). Germline CDR1 is MNHEY and CDR2 is SMNVEV (reference sequence). The CDR3 contains 12 residues. With 5 bases removed from V and 6 bases from J, the gap between germline ends came to 11 bases. CDR3 in amino acids: CASSPGIGEQYF. In DNA form, the CDR3 reads TGTGCCAGCAGTCCGGGAATCGGCGAGCAGTACTTC.

The chain recombines TRBV7-2 with TRBJ2-1, with 13 bases fitting TRBD2. The CDR3 runs to 15 residues. CDR1 is SGHTA, CDR2 FQGNSA, per germline. V gave up 6 bases and J gave up 5 bases; unmatched junction bases: 4. CDR3 loop: CASRTGTSGNNEQFF. CDR3 nucleotide sequence: TGTGCCAGCAGAACCGGGACTAGCGGGAACAATGAGCAGTTCTTC.

The genes are TRBV4-1 and TRBJ2-1, with 11 nucleotides matching TRBD2. V was clipped by 0 bases and J by 4 bases; unmatched bases: 5. The length of the CDR3 is 17 residues. Germline CDR1 is MGHRA and CDR2 is YSYEKL. In nucleotides, the CDR3 is TGCGCCAGCAGCCAAGACGGGACTAGCGGACCGTACAATGAGCAGTTCTTC. This translates into CASSQDGTSGPYNEQFF.

The chain combines TRBV21-1 with TRBJ2-5; TRBD2, the D gene given by the table, was not confirmed from the DNA. TRBV21-1 is a listed pseudogene. This CDR3 contains 16 residues. The CDR3 loop is CASRVPIATLSETQYF. The CDR3 DNA reads TGTGCCAGCAGAGTGCCGATAGCTACACTCTCTGAGACCCAGTACTTC.